This T cell receptor (beta chain) was sequenced for a study of T cells in Graves' hyperthyroidism and ophthalmopathy. Study-wide results and limits: Ophthalmopathy was predicted by the model a median of roughly 6.6 months ahead of onset.

Using RNA transcripts as the source, TCR beta CDR3 regions were amplified. HTBI primers were used for first-round RT-PCR of the TCR CDR3. TCRdb itself ran the multiplex PCR reads through MiXCR, one entry per CDR3 protein. The sample contains hundreds of thousands of distinct CDR3 sequences, around 14% of which appear only once. Fresh peripheral blood, around 11 ml of it, supplied the PBMCs. This clonotype was detected many times. The antigen remains unidentified. CDR3 size: 15 residues. V trimming: 6 bases; J trimming: 6 bases; junction bases outside the gene matches: 5. This receptor was identified in a woman aged 18-29 years with Graves' hyperthyroidism that later progressed to Graves' ophthalmopathy. The chain employs TRBV12-3 or TRBV12-4 and TRBJ2-2, with 12 nucleotides matching TRBD2. Sequencing used blood. CDR3 nucleotide sequence: TGTGCCAGCAGCCTCACTAGCGGGAGGCCCGGGGAGCTGTTTTTT. Translation gives CASSLTSGRPGELFF.